The 26 T cell receptor beta chains below all came from one sample that was sequenced in a study of blood T cell repertoires in COVID-19. TCRdb keeps only in-frame clones here, not all; method: immunoSEQ multiplex PCR. The sample records about 270,000 clones, almost 85% being singletons. The sequenced material came from PBMCs or T cells enriched from blood (not recorded which). All receptors come from a woman in her forties or fifties with acute COVID-19.

There are a few counts of this clone. The chain carries TRBV29-1 and TRBJ2-5; maybe TRBD1 (5 bases). Germline CDR1 reads SQVTM; CDR2 reads ANQGSEA. The CDR3 covers 14 residues. V was cut by 6 bases and J by 6 bases, with 20 bases left in between. The CDR3 DNA reads TGCAGCGTAGCCCATCAGGGAACGTGGAAGACCCAGTACTTC. Encoded protein: CSVAHQGTWKTQYF.

The chain recombines TRBV7-9 with TRBJ2-7, with 11 bases fitting TRBD1. This CDR3 is built from 17 residues. With V trimmed by 4 bases and J by 4 bases, 12 bases remained unmatched. CDR1 and CDR2 from the germline V gene are SEHNR and FQNEAQ (reference sequence). CDR3 protein: CASSSRLPGQGDYEQYF. CDR3 nucleotide sequence: TGTGCCAGCAGCTCCCGCCTCCCGGGACAGGGGGATTACGAGCAGTACTTC.

This clone has only one observation. The genes are TRBV12-3 or TRBV12-4 and TRBJ1-1, with D perhaps TRBD1 (5 bases). The CDR3 spans 13 residues. V dropped 6 bases and J dropped 4 bases, with 12 bases sitting between them. CDR3 DNA: TGTGCCAGCAGGCCGGGCAGGGCCACTGAAGCTTTCTTT. Residues: CASRPGRATEAFF.

This chain joins TRBV24-1 and TRBJ2-1; 7 bases line up with TRBD1. The V gene end was trimmed by 6 bases and the J gene end by 8 bases; junction bases not matched to a gene: 12. Germline values: CDR1 KGHDR, CDR2 SFDVKD. The CDR3 consists of 15 residues. CDR3 region: CATSHTGVGGDEQFF. In DNA, the CDR3 is TGTGCCACCAGTCACACAGGGGTTGGTGGGGATGAGCAGTTCTTC.

Points on this clone: Other DNA sequences of this sample code for an identical CDR3. V usage is TRBV2 and J usage is TRBJ1-1; D call uncertain. V lost 0 bases, J lost 4 bases, and 9 bases lay in between. The CDR3 is 14 amino acids. Germline V gene lookup returns CDR1 SNHLY and CDR2 FYNNEI. CDR3 sequence: CASSEALGGTEAFF. Written as DNA, the CDR3 is TGTGCCAGCAGTGAAGCGCTTGGAGGCACTGAAGCTTTCTTT.

V and J are TRBV7-2 and TRBJ2-1; 10 bases fit TRBD2. Germline CDR1 and CDR2: SGHTA and FQGNSA. This CDR3 region has 17 residues. The ends lost 4 bases at V and 12 bases at J; junction bases unmatched: 18. The CDR3 DNA is TGTGCCAGCAGCTCCCTTCGGGGAGCGGGGGGGCCGAGGGCGCAGTTCTTC. It encodes CASSSLRGAGGPRAQFF.

The chain links TRBV7-2 to TRBJ2-1; D is perhaps TRBD2 (6 bases). The CDR3 consists of 15 residues. Germline CDR1 SGHTA, CDR2 FQGNSA. V was clipped by 6 bases and J by 4 bases, with 16 bases between them. The CDR3 DNA is TGTGCCAGCAGGTCACCGGGACTGACATACAATGAGCAGTTCTTC. Protein: CASRSPGLTYNEQFF.

In this sample, this clone turned up a few times. This chain uses TRBV6-2 or TRBV6-3 with TRBJ1-3; unclear D gene. The CDR3 extends over 16 amino acids. Germline assignment: CDR1 MNHEY and CDR2 SVGEGT. Trimming took 6 bases from V and 5 from J, leaving 20 bases between them. The CDR3 loop reads CASSRGFSERRNTIYF. The CDR3 nucleotides read TGTGCCAGCAGCCGCGGATTTTCCGAGCGAAGAAACACCATATATTTT.

CDR3 DNA: TGCGCCAGCAGCCCGTCGGGGGGGTACGAACAGCCCCAGCATTTT. Protein sequence: CASSPSGGYEQPQHF. The J gene is TRBJ1-5, the V gene TRBV5-1, with D maybe TRBD1 (5 bases). The V end was cut by 4 bases, the J end by 7 bases, with 18 bases between. The germline V gene encodes CDR1 SGHRS and CDR2 YFSETQ. This CDR3 is 15 amino acids long.

V is TRBV6-2 or TRBV6-3 and J is TRBJ1-2, with a tentative D call TRBD1 (5 bases). The germline V and J ends were trimmed by 2 bases and 8 bases, with 15 bases remaining between them. CDR1 and CDR2 (germline): MNHEY, SVGEGT. The CDR3 has 14 residues. The CDR3 sequence is CASSYDSLRRGYTF. Written as DNA, the CDR3 is TGTGCCAGCAGTTACGACAGCCTCCGGCGCGGCTACACCTTC.

The J gene is TRBJ2-1, the V gene TRBV7-8, with 10 bases identical to TRBD2. The CDR3 is 16 amino acids. CDR1 and CDR2 from the germline V gene are SGHVS and FQNEAQ. Germline trimming cut 1 base from V and 6 bases from J; bases unmatched to any gene: 6. CDR3 sequence (DNA): TGTGCCAGCAGCTTAGAGCGGGGGGGAAGTTTCAATGAGCAGTTCTTC. This encodes CASSLERGGSFNEQFF.

J is TRBJ2-7 and V is TRBV19, with D tentatively TRBD1 (6 bases). The CDR3 runs to 13 residues. V lost 6 bases and J 2 bases, leaving 11 bases between the germline ends. CDR1 and CDR2 (germline): LNHDA, SQIVND (reference sequence). CDR3 in DNA: TGTGCCAGTAGCATACAGGGAACCTACGAGCAGTACTTC. This codes for CASSIQGTYEQYF.

The gene calls are TRBV5-4 and TRBJ1-2, with 9 bases aligning to TRBD1. The CDR3 is 15 residues long. V lost 6 bases, J lost 4 bases, and 10 bases stayed unmatched. The germline V gene has CDR1 SGHNT and CDR2 YYREEE (reference sequence). CDR3 nucleotides: TGTGCCAGCATCCTGGACAGGGGTCCTACCTATGGCTACACCTTC. It codes for CASILDRGPTYGYTF.

Comments on this clone: One end of the junction is discordant with germline, which a read error may explain. The rearrangement joins TRBV9 to TRBJ2-2, with 9 bases lining up with TRBD2. This CDR3 is built from 17 residues. CDR1 SGDLS and CDR2 YYNGEE come from the germline V gene. In DNA, the CDR3 is TGCGCCACCAGCGTAGCGGCGGGGGGGCCTAGTTCCGGGGAGCTGTTTTTT. Protein: CATSVAAGGPSSGELFF.

The J gene is TRBJ2-5, the V gene TRBV13; D is perhaps TRBD2 (5 bases). Looked up from germline, CDR1 is PRHDT and CDR2 is FYEKMQ (reference sequence). The germline V and J ends were trimmed by 2 bases and 6 bases, with 10 bases remaining between them. This CDR3 comprises 13 residues. The CDR3 sequence: CASSLWGAKTQYF. The CDR3, as DNA: TGTGCCAGCAGCTTATGGGGAGCCAAGACCCAGTACTTC.

V gene TRBV7-2 combines with J gene TRBJ2-3, with D perhaps matching TRBD1 (6 bases). Germline-derived CDR1 and CDR2 are SGHTA and FQGNSA. The CDR3 is made up of 14 amino acids. V dropped 5 bases and J dropped 3 bases, with 12 bases sitting between them. CDR3 bases: TGTGCCAGCAGCGCACAGGGACAAACAGATACGCAGTATTTT. Residues: CASSAQGQTDTQYF.

The chain joins TRBV6-5 to TRBJ1-5; 7 nucleotides agree with TRBD1. The CDR3 is 14 amino acids. Germline V lookup: CDR1 MNHEY, CDR2 SVGAGI. J gave up 4 bases and V 2 bases, and 2 bases lay outside the gene matches. The CDR3 DNA is TGTGCCAGCAGTTACGGGACAGAGAATCAGCCCCAGCATTTT. This sequence encodes CASSYGTENQPQHF.

This chain connects TRBV7-9 to TRBJ1-4, with TRBD1 as a possible D gene (6 bases). The CDR3 is 16 amino acids. The germline V and J ends were trimmed by 5 bases and 4 bases, with 17 bases remaining between them. Germline V gene data show CDR1 as SEHNR and CDR2 as FQNEAQ (reference sequence). The CDR3 here is CASSPTGPVDNEKLFF. The CDR3 DNA reads TGTGCCAGCAGCCCTACAGGGCCGGTTGATAATGAAAAACTGTTTTTT.

This chain joins TRBV5-1 and TRBJ1-1; TRBD1 agrees at 10 bases. The ends lost 5 bases at V and 3 bases at J; junction bases unmatched: 4. Germline lookup yields CDR1 SGHRS and CDR2 YFSETQ. The CDR3 sequence is 14 residues long. This chain's CDR3 is CASSAGTGDTEAFF. In DNA, the CDR3 is TGCGCCAGCAGTGCCGGGACAGGGGACACTGAAGCTTTCTTT.

The chain couples TRBV2 to TRBJ1-1, with TRBD1 identical over 7 bases. The CDR3 covers 14 residues. CDR1 is SNHLY, CDR2 FYNNEI, per germline. Trimming removed 6 bases from V and 6 bases from J; junction bases left unmatched: 10. The CDR3, as DNA: TGTGCCAGCAGGCCCCCGACAGGGTACCCTGAAGCTTTCTTT. Protein product: CASRPPTGYPEAFF. The full variable domain, with the rest looked up from reference TRBV2 and TRBJ1-1, is EPEVTQTPSHQVTQMGQEVILRCVPISNHLYFYWYRQILGQKVEFLVSFYNNEISEKSEIFDDQFSVERPDGSNFTLKIRSTKLEDSAMYFCASRPPTGYPEAFFGQGTRLTVV.

V is TRBV25-1 and J is TRBJ1-6, with D maybe TRBD1 (5 bases). CDR3 length: 13 residues. Germline CDR1 and CDR2: MGHDK and SYGVNS. V lost 10 bases, J lost 7 bases, and 14 bases lay in between. In DNA, the CDR3 is TGTGCCACCGGGGGGACGGACAATTCACCCCTCCACTTT. Its protein product is CATGGTDNSPLHF.

J is TRBJ1-2 and V is TRBV5-1; D is unclear. V was pared by 0 bases and J by 1 base, with 10 bases between. Germline V lookup: CDR1 SGHRS, CDR2 YFSETQ. The CDR3 runs to 15 residues. The chain's CDR3 is CASSLGTSINYGYTF. The CDR3, as DNA: TGCGCCAGCAGCTTGGGAACATCGATTAACTATGGCTACACCTTC.

The chain links TRBV4-2 to TRBJ2-5; perhaps TRBD1 as D (6 bases). Germline loops: CDR1 LGHNA, CDR2 YNFKEQ. The CDR3 sequence is 14 residues long. Trimming stripped 3 bases from V and 8 bases from J, with 16 bases between. CDR3 loop: CASSQGDNQGTQYF. The CDR3, as DNA: TGTGCCAGCAGCCAGGGGGACAATCAAGGAACCCAGTACTTC.

This clone came up many times. The chain recombines TRBV11-3 with TRBJ1-2, with D possibly matching TRBD1 (5 bases). Germline CDR1 is SGHNT and CDR2 is YENEEA. Between the trimmed V and J ends, which lost 6 bases and 3 bases, there was a span of 11 bases. The length of the CDR3 is 13 residues. The CDR3 protein is CASRIQGHYGYTF. The CDR3 nucleotides read TGTGCCAGCAGGATTCAGGGCCACTATGGCTACACCTTC.

This chain joins TRBV6-2 or TRBV6-3 and TRBJ1-1; 9 nucleotides agree with TRBD1. The CDR3 is made up of 15 amino acids. V was clipped by 6 bases and J by 4 bases; unmatched bases: 9. Germline CDR1 reads MNHEY; CDR2 reads SVGEGT. The CDR3 coding sequence is TGTGCCAGCAGCAGGGACAGGGATGTATCCACTGAAGCTTTCTTT. This sequence encodes CASSRDRDVSTEAFF.

In this sample, this clone turned up once. This chain connects TRBV27 to TRBJ1-2; D perhaps matches TRBD1 (6 bases). V was cut by 10 bases and J by 5 bases, with 17 bases left in between. CDR1 MNHEY and CDR2 SMNVEV come from the germline V gene (reference sequence). This CDR3 contains 13 residues. The CDR3 region is CATSPDRPYGYTF. In DNA form, the CDR3 reads TGTGCCACCTCCCCGGACAGACCGTATGGCTACACCTTC.